Described below is a single TCR beta chain sequence and its context. The data belong to a study of blood T cell repertoires in COVID-19. This CDR3 spans 16 amino acids. Germline lookup yields CDR1 LNHDA and CDR2 SQIVND (reference sequence). V was clipped by 4 bases and J by 0 bases, with 12 bases between them. During active infection, Seattle patients enrolled and were then monitored through disease. Under the authors' procedure: Reference gene primer amplification gave estimated nucleated cell counts. TCRdb's copy holds only in-frame clones and misses some; the assay was immunoSEQ multiplex PCR. V and J calls and clone size are those listed in that table; D and trimming were worked out from the DNA. The sample consists of about 230,000 clones, approximately 90% of them appearing once.

The TCR originated in a man aged 45-65 years with COVID-19, enrolled during active disease. Sequenced material: peripheral blood. The gene calls are TRBV19 and TRBJ1-4, with D unresolved. The DNA for the CDR3 is TGTGCCAGTAGTAAGGACCCACTAGCAACTAATGAAAAACTGTTTTTT. Translation: CASSKDPLATNEKLFF.